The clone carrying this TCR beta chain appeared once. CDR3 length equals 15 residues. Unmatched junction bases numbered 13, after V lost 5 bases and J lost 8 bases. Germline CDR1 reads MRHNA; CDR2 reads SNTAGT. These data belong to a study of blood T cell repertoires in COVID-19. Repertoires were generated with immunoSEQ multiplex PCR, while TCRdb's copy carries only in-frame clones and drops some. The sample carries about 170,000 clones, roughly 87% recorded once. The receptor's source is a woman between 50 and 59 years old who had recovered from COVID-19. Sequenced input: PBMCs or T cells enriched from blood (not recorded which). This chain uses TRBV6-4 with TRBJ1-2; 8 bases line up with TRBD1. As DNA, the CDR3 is TGTGCCAGCAGTCCGGAAGGGACAGGCAGAAGAGGCTACACCTTC. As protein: CASSPEGTGRRGYTF.